This T cell receptor (beta chain) emerged from a study of Ad26.COV2.S vaccination and SARS-CoV-2 variants. Study overall: Intramuscularly, Ad26.COV2.S was given either once or twice, 56 days apart. Overall study findings and caveats: Vaccine and placebo recipients had comparable breadth of non-spike TCRs.

Noted treatment: some 19 received Ad26.COV2.S at low or high dose, single or two shots; roughly five received placebo; per-sample allocation not given. Following the first vaccine or placebo injection, samples were taken on day 63. What was given as vaccine was an Ad26 vector encoding Wuhan-strain SARS-CoV-2 spike. Germline V gives CDR1 SSHAT, CDR2 FNYEAQ (reference sequence). CDR3 length equals 15 residues. With respect to this clone: Its antigen is not known. The junction differs from germline at one of its ends, possibly a read error.

Assay: immunoSEQ multiplex PCR; the TCRdb copy retains only in-frame clones and omits some. The data hold 400,000 to 450,000 clones, with roughly 90% observed a single time. This TCR derives from a person aged 18 to 59 who received the Ad26.COV2.S COVID-19 vaccine or a placebo. Specimen: peripheral blood, collected in a trial of Ad26.COV2.S vaccine versus placebo. The chain links TRBV7-7 to TRBJ2-7; perhaps D is TRBD1 or TRBD2 (5 bases each). Here the CDR3 reads CASSLGPGRNYEQYF. As DNA, the CDR3 is TGTGCTAGCAGCTTGGGCCCGGGACGGAACTACGAGCAGTACTTC.